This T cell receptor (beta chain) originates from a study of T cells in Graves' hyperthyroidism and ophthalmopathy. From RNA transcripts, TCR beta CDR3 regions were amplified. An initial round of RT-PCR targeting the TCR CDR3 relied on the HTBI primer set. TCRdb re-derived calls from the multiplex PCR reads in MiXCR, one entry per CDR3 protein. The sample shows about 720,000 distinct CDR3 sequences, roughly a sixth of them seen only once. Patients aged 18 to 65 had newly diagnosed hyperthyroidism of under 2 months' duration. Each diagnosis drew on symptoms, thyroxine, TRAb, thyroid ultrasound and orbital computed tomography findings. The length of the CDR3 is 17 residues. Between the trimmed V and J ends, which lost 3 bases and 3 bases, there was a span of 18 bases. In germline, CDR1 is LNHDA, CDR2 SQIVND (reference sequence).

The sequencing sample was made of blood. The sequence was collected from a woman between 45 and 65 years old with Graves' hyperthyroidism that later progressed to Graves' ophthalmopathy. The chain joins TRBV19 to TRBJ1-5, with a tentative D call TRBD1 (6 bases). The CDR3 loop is CASSIWGVDSTNQPQHF. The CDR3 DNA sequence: TGTGCCAGTAGTATTTGGGGGGTGGACAGCACCAATCAGCCCCAGCATTTT. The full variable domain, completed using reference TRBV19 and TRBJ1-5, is DGGITQSPKYLFRKEGQNVTLSCEQNLNHDAMYWYRQDPGQGLRLIYYSQIVNDFQKGDIAEGYSVSREKKESFPLTVTSAQKNPTAFYLCASSIWGVDSTNQPQHFGDGTRLSIL.